This T cell receptor beta chain was captured in a study of blood T cell repertoires in COVID-19. Study-wide context: The analysed material was cDNA or gDNA that came from T cells, B-cell-depleted T cells, or PBMCs.

In the study's own analysis: Amplification from reference gene primers served as the basis for estimated nucleated cell counts. Profiling relied on immunoSEQ multiplex PCR, and the TCRdb table lists in-frame clones only, not all of them. The V and J calls and clone size are taken from that table; D and trimming were inferred from the DNA. Among around 130,000 clones listed, under 90% were seen once. The V end lost 5 bases, the J end lost 4 bases, and 14 bases lay between the germline ends. Germline CDR1 and CDR2: KGHDR and SFDVKD. This CDR3 contains 15 residues. The receptor's source is a man aged 35 to 55 with acute COVID-19. The sample was PBMCs or T cells enriched from blood (not recorded which). V usage is TRBV24-1 and J usage is TRBJ2-1; D is possibly TRBD1 (5 bases). CDR3 in DNA: TGTGCCACCAGTGCCCTGGGGCAGGGATACAATGAGCAGTTCTTC. The encoded protein is CATSALGQGYNEQFF.